Listed below are T cell receptor beta chains from one sample, sequenced in a study of cytomegalovirus exposure and HLA in healthy donors. Assay used: immunoSEQ multiplex PCR; TCRdb lists only in-frame clones, some missing. This sample contains about 160,000 clones. The source material was PBMCs. These receptors all come from an older woman in good health and CMV-seronegative. The CDR3 runs from the conserved cysteine through the conserved F or W. Each record gives: D gene, V gene, CDR3 length, J gene, CDR3 protein, CDR3 DNA. The D gene is left open where the match is weak.

d_call: .; v_call: TRBV10-2; cdr3_length: 14; j_call: TRBJ2-7; cdr3_aa: CASSDGGRSGEQYF; cdr3_nt: TGCGCCAGCAGTGACGGAGGGAGGTCGGGTGAGCAGTACTTC
d_call: .; v_call: TRBV29-1; cdr3_length: 13; j_call: TRBJ1-2; cdr3_aa: CSVEEPGTDGYTF; cdr3_nt: TGCAGCGTTGAAGAGCCGGGGACTGATGGCTACACCTTC
d_call: TRBD2; v_call: TRBV4-1; cdr3_length: 16; j_call: TRBJ2-3; cdr3_aa: CASSMGLAGVGDTQYF; cdr3_nt: TGCGCCAGCAGCATGGGACTAGCGGGAGTGGGGGATACGCAGTATTTT
d_call: TRBD1; v_call: TRBV18; cdr3_length: 14; j_call: TRBJ1-5; cdr3_aa: CASSPTGGNQPQHF; cdr3_nt: TGTGCCAGCTCACCAACAGGGGGCAATCAGCCCCAGCATTTT
d_call: TRBD2; v_call: TRBV5-1; cdr3_length: 17; j_call: TRBJ2-3; cdr3_aa: CASTAFPRGAKTDTQYF; cdr3_nt: TGCGCCAGCACGGCTTTCCCGCGGGGGGCCAAAACAGATACGCAGTATTTT
d_call: TRBD1; v_call: TRBV7-8; cdr3_length: 22; j_call: TRBJ1-3; cdr3_aa: CASSLAWSSVEDRGLGGNTIYF; cdr3_nt: TGTGCCAGCAGCTTAGCGTGGTCTAGTGTCGAGGACAGGGGGCTTGGTGGAAACACCATATATTTT
d_call: TRBD2; v_call: TRBV7-6; cdr3_length: 15; j_call: TRBJ2-7; cdr3_aa: CASSPSRTSWYEQYF; cdr3_nt: TGTGCCAGCAGCCCTAGCAGGACTAGCTGGTACGAGCAGTACTTC
d_call: .; v_call: TRBV6-1; cdr3_length: 14; j_call: TRBJ2-7; cdr3_aa: CASTPFGASYEQYF; cdr3_nt: TGTGCCAGCACCCCCTTTGGGGCGTCCTACGAGCAGTACTTC
d_call: TRBD2; v_call: TRBV27; cdr3_length: 14; j_call: TRBJ2-7; cdr3_aa: CASSLYREGPEQYF; cdr3_nt: TGTGCCAGCAGTTTATATCGGGAGGGCCCCGAGCAGTACTTC
d_call: .; v_call: TRBV7-9; cdr3_length: 12; j_call: TRBJ1-5; cdr3_aa: CASSIGVQPQHF; cdr3_nt: TGTGCCAGCAGCATCGGAGTTCAGCCCCAGCATTTT
d_call: .; v_call: TRBV5-1; cdr3_length: 13; j_call: TRBJ2-7; cdr3_aa: CASSLQGFGEQYF; cdr3_nt: TGCGCCAGCAGCTTGCAGGGTTTTGGGGAGCAGTACTTC
d_call: TRBD2; v_call: TRBV6-1; cdr3_length: 16; j_call: TRBJ2-1; cdr3_aa: CASSGASGGAYNEQFF; cdr3_nt: TGTGCCAGCAGTGGAGCTAGCGGGGGGGCCTACAATGAGCAGTTCTTC
d_call: TRBD1; v_call: TRBV7-9; cdr3_length: 16; j_call: TRBJ2-1; cdr3_aa: CASLPTTGQATNEQFF; cdr3_nt: TGTGCCAGCTTACCTACAACCGGACAGGCCACCAATGAGCAGTTCTTC
d_call: TRBD2; v_call: TRBV5-4; cdr3_length: 17; j_call: TRBJ2-3; cdr3_aa: CASSLPSGSQRGDTQYF; cdr3_nt: TGTGCCAGCAGCTTACCAAGCGGGAGCCAACGGGGAGATACGCAGTATTTT
d_call: .; v_call: TRBV19; cdr3_length: 11; j_call: TRBJ2-1; cdr3_aa: CASSLGDEQFF; cdr3_nt: TGTGCCAGTAGTCTCGGGGATGAGCAGTTCTTC
d_call: .; v_call: TRBV25-1; cdr3_length: 11; j_call: TRBJ1-2; cdr3_aa: CASSEYRGYTF; cdr3_nt: TGTGCCAGCAGTGAATACAGAGGCTACACCTTC
d_call: .; v_call: TRBV5-1; cdr3_length: 16; j_call: TRBJ1-6; cdr3_aa: CASSLEVGPYNSPLHF; cdr3_nt: TGCGCCAGCAGCTTGGAAGTGGGCCCCTATAATTCACCCCTCCACTTT
d_call: TRBD1; v_call: TRBV7-3; cdr3_length: 17; j_call: TRBJ2-2; cdr3_aa: CASSHLSGTGNTGELFF; cdr3_nt: TGTGCCAGCAGCCACCTGTCGGGGACAGGAAACACCGGGGAGCTGTTTTTT
d_call: TRBD1; v_call: TRBV6-1; cdr3_length: 15; j_call: TRBJ1-2; cdr3_aa: CASSLTGVLNYGYTF; cdr3_nt: TGTGCCAGCAGCCTGACAGGGGTCCTCAACTATGGCTACACCTTC
d_call: TRBD2; v_call: TRBV7-3; cdr3_length: 15; j_call: TRBJ2-7; cdr3_aa: CASSSQAGDYYEQYF; cdr3_nt: TGTGCCAGCAGCTCACAGGCCGGGGACTACTACGAGCAGTACTTC
d_call: .; v_call: TRBV6-5; cdr3_length: 14; j_call: TRBJ1-6; cdr3_aa: CASSYTADNSPLHF; cdr3_nt: TGTGCCAGCAGTTACACAGCAGATAATTCACCCCTCCACTTT
d_call: .; v_call: TRBV27; cdr3_length: 15; j_call: TRBJ2-7; cdr3_aa: CASSLSGGALYEQYF; cdr3_nt: TGTGCCAGCAGTTTATCAGGGGGTGCCCTATACGAGCAGTACTTC
d_call: .; v_call: TRBV7-3; cdr3_length: 13; j_call: TRBJ1-5; cdr3_aa: CASSTTGNQPQHF; cdr3_nt: TGTGCCAGCAGTACCACAGGGAATCAGCCCCAGCATTTT
d_call: TRBD2; v_call: TRBV6-5; cdr3_length: 15; j_call: TRBJ2-1; cdr3_aa: CASTSIAGKYNEQFF; cdr3_nt: TGTGCCAGCACGTCCATAGCGGGGAAGTACAATGAGCAGTTCTTC
d_call: .; v_call: TRBV19; cdr3_length: 14; j_call: TRBJ2-4; cdr3_aa: CASSSTGKTYIQYF; cdr3_nt: TGTGCCAGTAGTTCTACCGGGAAAACATACATTCAGTACTTC
d_call: .; v_call: TRBV2; cdr3_length: 13; j_call: TRBJ1-5; cdr3_aa: CASTQGSNQPQHF; cdr3_nt: TGTGCCAGCACGCAGGGAAGCAATCAGCCCCAGCATTTT
d_call: .; v_call: TRBV19; cdr3_length: 16; j_call: TRBJ1-3; cdr3_aa: CASSIGRDHSGNTIYF; cdr3_nt: TGTGCCAGTAGTATTGGGCGGGACCACTCTGGAAACACCATATATTTT
d_call: TRBD2; v_call: TRBV18; cdr3_length: 15; j_call: TRBJ2-5; cdr3_aa: CASSHRLAGGETQYF; cdr3_nt: TGTGCCAGCTCACACCGACTAGCGGGAGGTGAGACCCAGTACTTC
d_call: .; v_call: TRBV5-1; cdr3_length: 13; j_call: TRBJ2-5; cdr3_aa: CASNQGTQETQYF; cdr3_nt: TGCGCCAGCAACCAGGGGACCCAAGAGACCCAGTACTTC
d_call: TRBD1; v_call: TRBV6-5; cdr3_length: 15; j_call: TRBJ2-7; cdr3_aa: CASSRTRDRDYEQYF; cdr3_nt: TGTGCCAGCAGTCGTACCCGGGACAGGGATTACGAGCAGTACTTC
d_call: .; v_call: TRBV30; cdr3_length: 14; j_call: TRBJ1-6; cdr3_aa: CAWSHGEGDDPLHF; cdr3_nt: TGTGCCTGGAGTCACGGGGAGGGGGACGATCCCCTCCACTTT
d_call: TRBD1; v_call: TRBV4-2; cdr3_length: 16; j_call: TRBJ2-5; cdr3_aa: CASSQILRGRSQEQYF; cdr3_nt: TGTGCCAGCAGCCAAATTCTCAGGGGGCGGTCGCAGGAGCAGTACTTC
d_call: .; v_call: TRBV4-1; cdr3_length: 16; j_call: TRBJ2-7; cdr3_aa: CASSQVPSVLSYEQYF; cdr3_nt: TGCGCCAGCAGCCAAGTCCCTAGCGTTTTATCCTACGAGCAGTACTTC
d_call: TRBD1; v_call: TRBV6-6; cdr3_length: 16; j_call: TRBJ1-1; cdr3_aa: CASSQGQGALVTEAFF; cdr3_nt: TGTGCCAGCAGTCAAGGACAGGGGGCTCTAGTGACTGAAGCTTTCTTT
d_call: .; v_call: TRBV10-1; cdr3_length: 15; j_call: TRBJ2-2; cdr3_aa: CASSEDPRATGELFF; cdr3_nt: TGCGCCAGCAGTGAGGACCCCAGGGCCACCGGGGAGCTGTTTTTT
d_call: TRBD2; v_call: TRBV5-4; cdr3_length: 17; j_call: TRBJ2-1; cdr3_aa: CASSRGGGRAEYNEQFF; cdr3_nt: TGTGCCAGCAGCCGGGGTGGCGGGAGGGCGGAATACAATGAGCAGTTCTTC
d_call: .; v_call: TRBV7-3; cdr3_length: 15; j_call: TRBJ1-6; cdr3_aa: CASSLTTVYNSPLHF; cdr3_nt: TGTGCCAGCAGCTTAACCACAGTGTATAATTCACCCCTCCACTTT
d_call: TRBD2; v_call: TRBV27; cdr3_length: 14; j_call: TRBJ2-7; cdr3_aa: CASRKAGGPGEQYF; cdr3_nt: TGTGCCAGCAGGAAGGCGGGAGGGCCGGGCGAGCAGTACTTC
d_call: TRBD2; v_call: TRBV5-1; cdr3_length: 14; j_call: TRBJ2-7; cdr3_aa: CASSRGLTTYEQYF; cdr3_nt: TGCGCCAGCAGCCGGGGACTAACTACCTACGAGCAGTACTTC
d_call: TRBD2; v_call: TRBV11-2; cdr3_length: 16; j_call: TRBJ2-1; cdr3_aa: CASSFGTSGSYNEQFF; cdr3_nt: TGTGCCAGCAGCTTTGGGACTAGCGGATCCTACAATGAGCAGTTCTTC
d_call: TRBD1; v_call: TRBV29-1; cdr3_length: 13; j_call: TRBJ2-5; cdr3_aa: CSTWNRGSEIQYF; cdr3_nt: TGCAGCACTTGGAACAGGGGTTCTGAGATCCAGTACTTC
d_call: TRBD2; v_call: TRBV5-1; cdr3_length: 15; j_call: TRBJ2-7; cdr3_aa: CASSLAAGGPYEQYF; cdr3_nt: TGCGCCAGCAGCTTGGCGGCGGGAGGGCCCTACGAGCAGTACTTC
d_call: TRBD1; v_call: TRBV27; cdr3_length: 13; j_call: TRBJ2-7; cdr3_aa: CASSLGTEYEQYF; cdr3_nt: TGTGCCAGCAGTTTAGGGACAGAGTACGAGCAGTACTTC